This T cell receptor beta chain was sequenced in a study of vaccination and CD4 T cells after COVID-19. The CDR3 contains 14 residues. Trimming took off 5 bases at V and 0 bases at J, with 7 bases between the two ends. The V gene's germline CDR1 is SGHVS and CDR2 FQNEAQ. Treatment described: approximately nine-day PBMC culture with coronavirus spike peptide pools or control peptides (ViraFEST assay). The unexposed donor provided CD4+ T cells, which were taken before the COVID-19 pandemic (2011-2018). For ViraFEST, peptide pools expanded antigen-specific T cells, after which the TCRs were sequenced. Once obtained from cultured CD4+ T cells, the DNA was sequenced using the Oncomine TCR Beta short-read assay. Via MiXCR, TCRdb re-called the PCR reads, giving one row per CDR3 protein. The table shows 8,500 to 10,000 distinct CDR3 sequences, with 34% occurring only once. As for this clonotype: Its antigen is currently unknown.

The receptor's source is a human donor in good health. The sequenced sample consisted of CD4+ T cells from blood, cultured in vitro. The chain is built from TRBV7-8 and TRBJ2-2; maybe TRBD2 (5 bases). For the CDR3, the DNA is TGTGCCAGCAGCCGGGGAACGAACACCGGGGAGCTGTTTTTT. Protein: CASSRGTNTGELFF.